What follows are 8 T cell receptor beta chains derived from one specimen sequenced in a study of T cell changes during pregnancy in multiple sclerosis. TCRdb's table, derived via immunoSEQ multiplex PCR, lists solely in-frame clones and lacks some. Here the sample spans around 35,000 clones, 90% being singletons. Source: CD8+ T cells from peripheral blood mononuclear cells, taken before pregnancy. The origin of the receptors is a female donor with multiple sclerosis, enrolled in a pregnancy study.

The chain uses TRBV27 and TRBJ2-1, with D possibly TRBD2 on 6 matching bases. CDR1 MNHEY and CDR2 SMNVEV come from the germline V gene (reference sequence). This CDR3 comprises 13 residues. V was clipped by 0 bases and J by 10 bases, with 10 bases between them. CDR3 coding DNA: TGTGCCAGCAGTTTATCGTTCCTAGCGGAGCAGTTCTTC. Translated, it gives CASSLSFLAEQFF.

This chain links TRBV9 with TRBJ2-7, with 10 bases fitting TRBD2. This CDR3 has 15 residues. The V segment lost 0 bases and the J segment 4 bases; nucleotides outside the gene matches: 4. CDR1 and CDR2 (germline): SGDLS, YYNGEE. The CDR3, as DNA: TGTGCCAGCAGCGTAGGGTCTAGCGGGGGATACGAGCAGTACTTC. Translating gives CASSVGSSGGYEQYF.

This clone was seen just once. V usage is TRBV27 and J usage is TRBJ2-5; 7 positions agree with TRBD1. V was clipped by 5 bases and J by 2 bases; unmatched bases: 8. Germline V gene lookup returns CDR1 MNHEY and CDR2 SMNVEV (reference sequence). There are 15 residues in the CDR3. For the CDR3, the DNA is TGTGCCAGCAGTCTCGGGGACAGTGGACAAGAGACCCAGTACTTC. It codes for CASSLGDSGQETQYF.

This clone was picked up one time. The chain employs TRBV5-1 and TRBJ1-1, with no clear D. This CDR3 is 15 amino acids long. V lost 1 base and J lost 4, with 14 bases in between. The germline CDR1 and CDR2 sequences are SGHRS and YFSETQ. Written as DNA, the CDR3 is TGCGCCAGCAGCTTGCTAGGCAGCCGGGGCACTGAAGCTTTCTTT. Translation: CASSLLGSRGTEAFF.

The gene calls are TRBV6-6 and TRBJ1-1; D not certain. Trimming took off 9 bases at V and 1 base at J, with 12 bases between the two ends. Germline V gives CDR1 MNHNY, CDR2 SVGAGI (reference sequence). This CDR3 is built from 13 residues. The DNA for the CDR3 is TGTGCCAGTTCGATTGGAGGGAACACTGAAGCTTTCTTT. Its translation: CASSIGGNTEAFF.

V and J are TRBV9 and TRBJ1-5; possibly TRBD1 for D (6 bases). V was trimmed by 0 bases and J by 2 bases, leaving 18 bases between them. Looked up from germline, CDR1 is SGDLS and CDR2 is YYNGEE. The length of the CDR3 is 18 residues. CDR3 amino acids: CASSVDPQGPLGNQPQHF. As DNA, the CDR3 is TGTGCCAGCAGCGTAGATCCCCAGGGGCCGCTTGGCAATCAGCCCCAGCATTTT.

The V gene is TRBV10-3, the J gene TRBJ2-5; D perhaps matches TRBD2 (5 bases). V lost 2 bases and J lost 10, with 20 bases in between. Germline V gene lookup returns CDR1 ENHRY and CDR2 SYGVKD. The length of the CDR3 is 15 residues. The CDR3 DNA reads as TGTGCCATCAGTGAGATGGTTCTGAGGCAGGAGGTCCAGTACTTC. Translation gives CAISEMVLRQEVQYF.

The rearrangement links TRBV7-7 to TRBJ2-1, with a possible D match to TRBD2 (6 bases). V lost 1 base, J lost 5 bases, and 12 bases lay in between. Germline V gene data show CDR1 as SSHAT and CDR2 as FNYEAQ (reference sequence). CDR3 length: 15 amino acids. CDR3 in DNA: TGTGCCAGCAGCTTAGGGCGGGGCCCCAACAATGAGCAGTTCTTC. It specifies CASSLGRGPNNEQFF.